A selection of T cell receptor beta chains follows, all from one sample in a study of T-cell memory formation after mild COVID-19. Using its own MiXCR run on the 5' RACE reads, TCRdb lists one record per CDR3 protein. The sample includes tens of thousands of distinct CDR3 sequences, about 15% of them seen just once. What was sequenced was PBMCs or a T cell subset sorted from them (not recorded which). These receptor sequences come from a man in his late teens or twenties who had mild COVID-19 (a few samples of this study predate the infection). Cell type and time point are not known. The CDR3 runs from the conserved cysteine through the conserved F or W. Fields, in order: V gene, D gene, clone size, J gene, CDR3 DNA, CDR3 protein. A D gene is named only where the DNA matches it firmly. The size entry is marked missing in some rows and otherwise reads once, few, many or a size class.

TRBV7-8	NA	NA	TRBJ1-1	TGTGCCAGCAGCTTAGTCGGGACATCGGGAACTGAAGCTTTCTTT	CASSLVGTSGTEAFF
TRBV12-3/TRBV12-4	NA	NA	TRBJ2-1	TGTGCCAGCAGCGGACCGCTACGGTTCTTC	CASSGPLRFF
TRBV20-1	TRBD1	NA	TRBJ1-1	TGCAGTGCTAGAGGGGGAACATGGGAACTGGACAGGGCGAACACTGAAGCTTTCTTT	CSARGGTWELDRANTEAFF
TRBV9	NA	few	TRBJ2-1	TGTGCCAGCAGCGCTAACCGGGGGAATGAGCAGTTCTTC	CASSANRGNEQFF
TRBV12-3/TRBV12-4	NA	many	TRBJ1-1	TGTGCCAGCAGATTAGGGGTCTCCACTGAAGCTTTCTTT	CASRLGVSTEAFF
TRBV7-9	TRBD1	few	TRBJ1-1	TGTGCCAGCAGCGCATGGGACAGGGGTATTCGGAACACTGAAGCTTTCTTT	CASSAWDRGIRNTEAFF
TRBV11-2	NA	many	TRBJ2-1	TGTGCCAGCAGCGGAGAAAATTTAGAGCAGTTCTTC	CASSGENLEQFF
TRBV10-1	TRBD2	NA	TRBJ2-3	TGCGCCAGCAGTGCGAAACCGGGACTAGGCCCAGATACGCAGTATTTT	CASSAKPGLGPDTQYF
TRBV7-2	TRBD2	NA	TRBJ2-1	TGTGCCAGCAGCTCCGCTAGCGGGGAGCCATACAATGAGCAGTTCTTC	CASSSASGEPYNEQFF
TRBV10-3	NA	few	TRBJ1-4	TGTGCCATCAGTGAGCCATCGTCTGCAACTAATGAAAAACTGTTTTTT	CAISEPSSATNEKLFF
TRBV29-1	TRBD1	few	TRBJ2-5	TGCAGCGTAACCTTGACAGGGACACAAGAGACCCAGTACTTC	CSVTLTGTQETQYF
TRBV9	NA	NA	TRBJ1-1	TGTGCCAGCAGCGGGGGACGGGAGAGCCCTGAAGCTTTCTTT	CASSGGRESPEAFF
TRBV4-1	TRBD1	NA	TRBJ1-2	TGCGCCAGCAGCCCTAACCCCCCCGGGACAGCCTATGGCTACACCTTC	CASSPNPPGTAYGYTF
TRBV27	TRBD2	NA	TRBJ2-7	TGTGCCAGCAGTTCACCCGGAGTAGCGGGGGACGAGCAGTACTTC	CASSSPGVAGDEQYF
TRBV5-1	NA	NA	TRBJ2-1	TGCGCCAGCAGCCCCCGGGTGGGTTATCTCTACAATGAGCAGTTCTTC	CASSPRVGYLYNEQFF
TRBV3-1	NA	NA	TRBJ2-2	TGTGCCAGCAGCCAATGGGGAGGGGAGCTGTTTTTT	CASSQWGGELFF
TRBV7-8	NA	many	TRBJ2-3	TGTGCCAGCAGCTTATACTCAGGGAACACAGATACGCAGTATTTT	CASSLYSGNTDTQYF
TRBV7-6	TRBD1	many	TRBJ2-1	TGTGCCAGCAGCTTAGGGGGACAGCACTACAATGAGCAGTTCTTC	CASSLGGQHYNEQFF
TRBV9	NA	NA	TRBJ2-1	TGTGCCAGCAGCATAGACGGCCTTCCCTACAATGAGCAGTTCTTC	CASSIDGLPYNEQFF
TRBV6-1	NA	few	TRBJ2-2	TGTGCCAGCAGCGACGGCGGCACCGGGGAGCTGTTTTTT	CASSDGGTGELFF
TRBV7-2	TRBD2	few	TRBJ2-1	TGTGCCAGCAGCTTAGCCGGCGGGGGGTATGAGCAGTTCTTC	CASSLAGGGYEQFF